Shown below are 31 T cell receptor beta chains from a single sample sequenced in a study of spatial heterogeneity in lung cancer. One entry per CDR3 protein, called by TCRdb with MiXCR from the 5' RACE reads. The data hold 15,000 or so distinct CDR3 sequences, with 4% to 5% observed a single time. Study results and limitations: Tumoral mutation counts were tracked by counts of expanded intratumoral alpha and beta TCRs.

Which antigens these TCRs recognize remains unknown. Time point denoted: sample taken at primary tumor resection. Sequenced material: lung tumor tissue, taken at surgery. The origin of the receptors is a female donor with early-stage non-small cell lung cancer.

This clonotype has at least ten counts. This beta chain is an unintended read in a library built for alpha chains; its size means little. CDR3 loop: CASRLAGGPYNEQFF. CDR3 bases: TGTGCCAGCCGACTAGCGGGGGGCCCCTACAATGAGCAGTTCTTC. The chain joins TRBV2 to TRBJ2-1; 13 bases fit TRBD2. Per germline, CDR1 SNHLY and CDR2 FYNNEI. CDR3 length: 15 residues. V shed 8 bases and J 2 bases; nucleotides not matched to a gene: 3.

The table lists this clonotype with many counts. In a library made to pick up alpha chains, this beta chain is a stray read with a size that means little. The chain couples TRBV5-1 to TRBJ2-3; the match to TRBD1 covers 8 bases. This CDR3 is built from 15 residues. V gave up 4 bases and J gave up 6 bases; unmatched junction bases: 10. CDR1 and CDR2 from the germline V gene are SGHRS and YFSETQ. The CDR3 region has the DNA TGCGCCAGCAGCCCGGTAGGACAGGGTAGGGATACGCAGTATTTT. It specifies CASSPVGQGRDTQYF.

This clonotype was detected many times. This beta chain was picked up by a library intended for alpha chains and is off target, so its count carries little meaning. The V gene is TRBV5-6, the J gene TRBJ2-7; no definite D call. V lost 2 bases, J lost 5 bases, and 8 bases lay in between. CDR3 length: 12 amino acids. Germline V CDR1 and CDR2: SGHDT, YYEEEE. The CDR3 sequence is CASSLGINEQYF. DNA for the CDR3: TGTGCCAGCAGCTTAGGAATAAACGAGCAGTACTTC.

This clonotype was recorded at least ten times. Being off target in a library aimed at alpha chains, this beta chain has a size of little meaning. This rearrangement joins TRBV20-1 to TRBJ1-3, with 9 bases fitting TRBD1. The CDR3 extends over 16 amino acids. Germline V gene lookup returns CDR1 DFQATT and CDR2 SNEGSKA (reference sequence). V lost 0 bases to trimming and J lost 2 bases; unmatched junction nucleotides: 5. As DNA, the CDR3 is TGCAGTGCTAGAGATCGGGACAGGGTGGCTGGAAACACCATATATTTT. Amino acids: CSARDRDRVAGNTIYF.

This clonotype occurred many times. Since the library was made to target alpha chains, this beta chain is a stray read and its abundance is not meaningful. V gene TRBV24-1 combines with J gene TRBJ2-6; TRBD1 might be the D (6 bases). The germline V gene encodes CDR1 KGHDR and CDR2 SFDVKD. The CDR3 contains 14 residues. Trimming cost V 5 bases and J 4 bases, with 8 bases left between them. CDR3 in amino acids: CATSVGAGANVLTF. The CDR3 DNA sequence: TGTGCCACCAGTGTGGGGGCCGGGGCCAACGTCCTGACTTTC.

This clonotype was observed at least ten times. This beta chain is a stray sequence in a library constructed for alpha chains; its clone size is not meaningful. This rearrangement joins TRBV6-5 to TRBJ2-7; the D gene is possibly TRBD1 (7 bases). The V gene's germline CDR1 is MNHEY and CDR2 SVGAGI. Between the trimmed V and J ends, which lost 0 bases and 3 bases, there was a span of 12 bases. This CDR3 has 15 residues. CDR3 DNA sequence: TGTGCCAGCAGTTACTCGCCCCAGGGGGGCTACGAGCAGTACTTC. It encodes CASSYSPQGGYEQYF.

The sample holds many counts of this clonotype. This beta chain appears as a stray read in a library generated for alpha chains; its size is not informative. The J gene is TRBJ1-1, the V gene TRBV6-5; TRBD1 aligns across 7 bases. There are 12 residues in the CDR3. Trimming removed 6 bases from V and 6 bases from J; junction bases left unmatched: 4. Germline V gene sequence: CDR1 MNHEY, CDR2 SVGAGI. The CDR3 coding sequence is TGTGCCAGCAGAAGGGGGCAGGCTGAAGCTTTCTTT. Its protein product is CASRRGQAEAFF.

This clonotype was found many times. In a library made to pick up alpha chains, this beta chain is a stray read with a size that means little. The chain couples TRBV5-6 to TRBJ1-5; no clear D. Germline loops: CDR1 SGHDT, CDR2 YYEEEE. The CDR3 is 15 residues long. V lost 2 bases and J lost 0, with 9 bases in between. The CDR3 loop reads CASSFRRHSNQPQHF. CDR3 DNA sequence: TGTGCCAGCAGCTTTCGAAGGCATAGCAATCAGCCCCAGCATTTT.

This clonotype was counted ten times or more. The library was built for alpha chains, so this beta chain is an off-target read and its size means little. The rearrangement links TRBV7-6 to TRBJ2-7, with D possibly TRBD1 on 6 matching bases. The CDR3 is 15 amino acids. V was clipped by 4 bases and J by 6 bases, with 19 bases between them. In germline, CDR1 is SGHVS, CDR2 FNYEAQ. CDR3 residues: CASSSTEGVPFEQYF. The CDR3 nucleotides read TGTGCCAGCAGCTCGACTGAGGGGGTGCCCTTCGAGCAGTACTTC.

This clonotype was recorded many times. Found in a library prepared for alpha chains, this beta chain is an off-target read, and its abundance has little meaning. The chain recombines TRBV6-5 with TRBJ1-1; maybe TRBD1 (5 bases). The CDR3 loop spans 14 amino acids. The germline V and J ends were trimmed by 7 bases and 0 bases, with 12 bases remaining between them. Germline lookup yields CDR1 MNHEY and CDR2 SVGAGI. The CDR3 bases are TGTGCCAGCACCCGGGACGGGATGAACACTGAAGCTTTCTTT. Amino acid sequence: CASTRDGMNTEAFF.

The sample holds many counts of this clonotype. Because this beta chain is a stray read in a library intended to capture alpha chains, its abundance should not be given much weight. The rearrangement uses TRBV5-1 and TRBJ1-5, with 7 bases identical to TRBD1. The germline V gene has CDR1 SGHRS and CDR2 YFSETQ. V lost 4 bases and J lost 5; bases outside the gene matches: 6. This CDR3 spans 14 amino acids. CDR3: CASSPTGSDQPQHF. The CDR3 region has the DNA TGCGCCAGCAGCCCGACAGGGAGTGATCAGCCCCAGCATTTT.

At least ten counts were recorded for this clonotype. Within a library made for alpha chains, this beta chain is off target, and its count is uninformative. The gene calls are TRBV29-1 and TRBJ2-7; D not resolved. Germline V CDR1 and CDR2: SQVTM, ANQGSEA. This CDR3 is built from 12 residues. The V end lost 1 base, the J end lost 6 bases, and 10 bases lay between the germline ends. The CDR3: CSVEVYSREQYF. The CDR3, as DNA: TGCAGCGTTGAAGTATACAGTCGCGAGCAGTACTTC.

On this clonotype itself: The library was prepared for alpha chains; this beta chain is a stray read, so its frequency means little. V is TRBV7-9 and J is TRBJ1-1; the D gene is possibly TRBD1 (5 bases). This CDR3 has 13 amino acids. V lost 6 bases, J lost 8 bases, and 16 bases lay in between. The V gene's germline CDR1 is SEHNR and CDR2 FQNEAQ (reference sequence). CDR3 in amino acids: CASRLSGGDEAFF. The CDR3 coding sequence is TGTGCCAGCAGGCTAAGCGGCGGGGACGAAGCTTTCTTT. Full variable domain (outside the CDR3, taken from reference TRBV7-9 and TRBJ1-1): DTGVSQNPRHKITKRGQNVTFRCDPISEHNRLYWYRQTLGQGPEFLTYFQNEAQLEKSRLLSDRFSAERPKGSFSTLEIQRTEQGDSAMYLCASRLSGGDEAFFGQGTRLTVV.

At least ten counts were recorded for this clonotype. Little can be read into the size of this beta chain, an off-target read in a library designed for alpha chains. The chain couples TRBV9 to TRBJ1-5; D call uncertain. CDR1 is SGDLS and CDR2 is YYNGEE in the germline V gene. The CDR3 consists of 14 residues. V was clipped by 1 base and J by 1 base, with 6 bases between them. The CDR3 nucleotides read TGTGCCAGCAGCGTAACGGGGAGCAATCAGCCCCAGCATTTT. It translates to CASSVTGSNQPQHF.

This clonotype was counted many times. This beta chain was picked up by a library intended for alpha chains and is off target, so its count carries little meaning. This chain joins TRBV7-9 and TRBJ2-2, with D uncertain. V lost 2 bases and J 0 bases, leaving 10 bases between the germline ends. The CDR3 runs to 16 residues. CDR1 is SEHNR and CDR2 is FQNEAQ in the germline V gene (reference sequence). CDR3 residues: CASSLPGSSNTGELFF. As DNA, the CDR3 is TGTGCCAGCAGCTTACCCGGGTCTTCGAACACCGGGGAGCTGTTTTTT.

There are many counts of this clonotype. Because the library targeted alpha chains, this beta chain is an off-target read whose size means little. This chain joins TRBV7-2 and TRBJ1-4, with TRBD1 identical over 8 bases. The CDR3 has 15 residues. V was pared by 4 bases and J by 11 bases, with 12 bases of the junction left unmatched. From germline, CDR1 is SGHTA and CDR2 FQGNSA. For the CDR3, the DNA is TGTGCCAGCAGCTCACAGGGGGTGGATACCGGGAAACTGTTTTTT. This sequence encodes CASSSQGVDTGKLFF.

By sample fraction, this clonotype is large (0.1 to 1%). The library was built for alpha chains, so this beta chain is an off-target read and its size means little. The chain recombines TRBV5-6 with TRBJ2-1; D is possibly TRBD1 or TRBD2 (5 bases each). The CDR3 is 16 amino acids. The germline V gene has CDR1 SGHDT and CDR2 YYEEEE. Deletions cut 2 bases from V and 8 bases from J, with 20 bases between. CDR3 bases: TGTGCCAGCAGCTTTCCGGGACGAACACTAGGGGATGAGCAGTTCTTC. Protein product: CASSFPGRTLGDEQFF. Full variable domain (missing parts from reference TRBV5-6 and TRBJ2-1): DAGVTQSPTHLIKTRGQQVTLRCSPKSGHDTVSWYQQALGQGPQFIFQYYEEEERQRGNFPDRFSGHQFPNYSSELNVNALLLGDSALYLCASSFPGRTLGDEQFFGPGTRLTVL.

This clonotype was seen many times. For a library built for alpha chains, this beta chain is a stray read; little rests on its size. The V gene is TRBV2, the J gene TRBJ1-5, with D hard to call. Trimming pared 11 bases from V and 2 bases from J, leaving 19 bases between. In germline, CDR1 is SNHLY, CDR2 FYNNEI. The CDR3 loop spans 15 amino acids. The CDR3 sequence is CASAKDPGGNQPQHF. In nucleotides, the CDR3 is TGTGCCTCAGCTAAGGACCCCGGTGGCAATCAGCCCCAGCATTTT.

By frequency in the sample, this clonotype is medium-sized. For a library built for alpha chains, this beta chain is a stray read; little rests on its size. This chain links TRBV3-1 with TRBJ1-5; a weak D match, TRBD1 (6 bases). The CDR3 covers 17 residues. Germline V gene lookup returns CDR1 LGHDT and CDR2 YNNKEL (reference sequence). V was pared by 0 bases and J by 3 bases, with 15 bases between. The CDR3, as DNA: TGTGCCAGCAGCCAAGACTCAACAGGGTCAACCAATCAGCCCCAGCATTTT. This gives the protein CASSQDSTGSTNQPQHF.

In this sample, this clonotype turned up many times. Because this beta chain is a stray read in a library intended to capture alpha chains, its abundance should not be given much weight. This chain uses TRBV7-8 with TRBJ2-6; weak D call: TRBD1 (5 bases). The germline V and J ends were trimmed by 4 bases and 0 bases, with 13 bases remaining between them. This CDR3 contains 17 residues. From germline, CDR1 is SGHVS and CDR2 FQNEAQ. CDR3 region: CASSSLTGSSGANVLTF. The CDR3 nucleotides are TGTGCCAGCAGCTCCCTTACAGGCAGCTCTGGGGCCAACGTCCTGACTTTC.

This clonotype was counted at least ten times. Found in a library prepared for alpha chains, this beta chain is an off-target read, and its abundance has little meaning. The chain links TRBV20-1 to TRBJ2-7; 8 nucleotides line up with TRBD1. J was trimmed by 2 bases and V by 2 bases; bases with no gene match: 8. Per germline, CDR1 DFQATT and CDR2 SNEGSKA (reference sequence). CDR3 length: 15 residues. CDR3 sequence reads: CSARRLGQGTYEQYF. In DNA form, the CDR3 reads TGCAGTGCTAGACGATTAGGACAGGGAACCTACGAGCAGTACTTC.

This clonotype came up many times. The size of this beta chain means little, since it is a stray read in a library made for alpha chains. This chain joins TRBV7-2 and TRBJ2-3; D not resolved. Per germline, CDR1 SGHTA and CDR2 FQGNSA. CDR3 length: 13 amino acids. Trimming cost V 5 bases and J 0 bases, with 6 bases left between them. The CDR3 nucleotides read TGTGCCAGCAGCAGAAGTAGCACAGATACGCAGTATTTT. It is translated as CASSRSSTDTQYF.

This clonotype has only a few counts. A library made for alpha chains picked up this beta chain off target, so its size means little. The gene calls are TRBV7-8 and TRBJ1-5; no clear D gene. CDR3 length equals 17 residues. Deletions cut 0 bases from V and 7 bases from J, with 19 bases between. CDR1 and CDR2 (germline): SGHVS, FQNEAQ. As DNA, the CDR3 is TGTGCCAGCAGCTTAGCGCCTCGTGGAACTCCTGAACAGCCCCAGCATTTT. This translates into CASSLAPRGTPEQPQHF.

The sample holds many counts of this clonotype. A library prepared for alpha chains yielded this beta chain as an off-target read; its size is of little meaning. CDR3 sequence (DNA): TGCAGCGCGATAACTAGCTACGAGCAGTACTTC. It codes for CSAITSYEQYF. This chain joins TRBV20-1 and TRBJ2-7, with a possible D match to TRBD2 (5 bases). The CDR3 has 11 amino acids. Germline V lookup: CDR1 DFQATT, CDR2 SNEGSKA (reference sequence).

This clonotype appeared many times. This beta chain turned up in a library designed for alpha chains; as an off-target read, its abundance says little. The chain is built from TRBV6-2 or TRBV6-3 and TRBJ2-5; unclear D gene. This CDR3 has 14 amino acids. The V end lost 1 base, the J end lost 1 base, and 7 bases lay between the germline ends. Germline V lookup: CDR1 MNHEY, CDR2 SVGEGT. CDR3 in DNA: TGTGCCAGCAGTTACTTAATGCTCCAAGAGACCCAGTACTTC. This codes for CASSYLMLQETQYF.

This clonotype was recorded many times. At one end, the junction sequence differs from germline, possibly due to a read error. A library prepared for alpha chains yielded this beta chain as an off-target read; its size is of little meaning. The CDR3 coding sequence is TGTGCCAGCAGCTACTCCCTGGGCCGGGGCTACACCTTC. Its protein product is CASSYSLGRGYTF. The chain has TRBV6-2 or TRBV6-3 and TRBJ1-2; D gene uncertain. This CDR3 is built from 13 residues. The germline CDR1 and CDR2 sequences are MNHEY and SVGEGT.

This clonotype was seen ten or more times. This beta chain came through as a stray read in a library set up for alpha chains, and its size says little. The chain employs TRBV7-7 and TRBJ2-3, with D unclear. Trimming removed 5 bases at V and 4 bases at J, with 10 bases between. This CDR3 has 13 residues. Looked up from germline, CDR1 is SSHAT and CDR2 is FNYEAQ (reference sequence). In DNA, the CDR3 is TGTGCCAGCAGCCCTGATATACCAGATACGCAGTATTTT. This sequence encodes CASSPDIPDTQYF.

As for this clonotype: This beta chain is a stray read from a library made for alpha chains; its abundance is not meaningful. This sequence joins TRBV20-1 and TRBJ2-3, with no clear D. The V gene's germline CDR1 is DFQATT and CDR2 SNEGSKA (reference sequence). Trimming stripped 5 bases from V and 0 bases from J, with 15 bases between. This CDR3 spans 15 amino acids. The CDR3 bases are TGCAGTGCTCCCTTACGGGTCCCGAGCACAGATACGCAGTATTTT. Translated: CSAPLRVPSTDTQYF.

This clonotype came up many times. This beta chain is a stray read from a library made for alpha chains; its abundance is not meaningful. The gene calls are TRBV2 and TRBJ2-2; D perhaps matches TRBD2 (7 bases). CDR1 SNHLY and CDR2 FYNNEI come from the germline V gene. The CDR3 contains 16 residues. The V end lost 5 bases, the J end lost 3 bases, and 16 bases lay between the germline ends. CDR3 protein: CASSLEGGAYTGELFF. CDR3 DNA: TGTGCCAGCAGTCTCGAAGGGGGGGCGTACACCGGGGAGCTGTTTTTT.

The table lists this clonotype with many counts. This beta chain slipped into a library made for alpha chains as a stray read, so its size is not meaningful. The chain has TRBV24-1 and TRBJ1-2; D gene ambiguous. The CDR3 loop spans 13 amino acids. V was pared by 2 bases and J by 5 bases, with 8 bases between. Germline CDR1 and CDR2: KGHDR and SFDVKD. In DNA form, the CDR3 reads TGTGCCACCAGTGATTGGAATCAGTATGGCTACACCTTC. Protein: CATSDWNQYGYTF.

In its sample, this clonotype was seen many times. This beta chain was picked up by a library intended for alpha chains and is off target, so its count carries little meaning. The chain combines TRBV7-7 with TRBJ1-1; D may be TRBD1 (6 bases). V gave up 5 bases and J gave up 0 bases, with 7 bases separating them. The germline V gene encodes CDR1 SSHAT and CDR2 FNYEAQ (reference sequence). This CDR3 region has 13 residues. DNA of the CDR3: TGTGCCAGCAGCACAGGGTTGAACACTGAAGCTTTCTTT. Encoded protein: CASSTGLNTEAFF.